A selection of T cell receptor beta chains follows, all from one sample in a study of T-cell reconstitution after alpha-beta-depleted transplantation in children. MiXCR was run by TCRdb on the PCR reads, yielding one entry per CDR3 protein. The sample contains about 150,000 distinct CDR3 sequences, over 8.5% of which appear only once. The starting material was PBMCs, obtained before TCRalphabeta/CD19-depleted stem cell transplant. All receptors come from a boy aged 2-15 years with acute myeloid leukemia, due to receive a stem cell transplant. Both conserved end residues are part of each CDR3. Each record gives: clone size, D gene, J gene, CDR3 length, V gene, CDR3 protein, CDR3 DNA. The D gene is left open where the match is weak. Clone size is given for some rows only: seen once, a few or many times, or a class if the clone is expanded.

>many|-|TRBJ2-6|17|TRBV28
CASSLSGLRSGANVLTF
TGTGCCAGCAGTTTGTCGGGCCTTCGCTCTGGGGCCAACGTCCTGACTTTC
>many|-|TRBJ2-7|13|TRBV20-1
CSARGSIDHEQYF
TGCAGTGCTAGGGGCAGTATTGACCACGAGCAGTACTTC
>-|TRBD1|TRBJ1-2|17|TRBV13
CASSEEGTGNLNYGYTF
TGTGCCAGCAGTGAAGAGGGGACAGGAAACCTCAACTATGGCTACACCTTC
>many|TRBD2|TRBJ2-7|18|TRBV20-1
CSASSKLTSAKIPGEQYF
TGCAGTGCTAGTTCTAAATTGACTAGCGCGAAAATTCCTGGCGAGCAGTACTTC
>many|-|TRBJ2-3|15|TRBV5-1
CASSLEDRRADTQYF
TGCGCCAGCAGCTTGGAGGACAGGAGGGCAGATACGCAGTATTTT
>many|TRBD1|TRBJ2-5|15|TRBV20-1
CSASTPGTAQETQYF
TGCAGTGCTAGTACGCCCGGGACAGCACAAGAGACCCAGTACTTC
>many|TRBD1|TRBJ1-2|11|TRBV10-3
CAIRGQYGYTF
TGTGCCATCAGGGGACAGTATGGCTACACCTTC
>few|TRBD2|TRBJ2-3|17|TRBV20-1
CSARDSGLAGSTDTQYF
TGCAGTGCTAGAGATAGTGGACTAGCGGGGAGCACAGATACGCAGTATTTT
>many|-|TRBJ1-6|15|TRBV10-3
CAISAVKEGGSPLHF
TGTGCCATCAGTGCCGTTAAGGAGGGCGGATCACCCCTCCACTTT
>many|TRBD1|TRBJ1-4|14|TRBV18
CASSPRQGNEKLFF
TGTGCCAGCTCACCCCGACAGGGAAATGAAAAACTGTTTTTT
>many|-|TRBJ2-7|13|TRBV28
CASRLGLFYEQYF
TGTGCCAGCCGACTAGGCCTCTTCTACGAGCAGTACTTC
>many|TRBD1|TRBJ2-2|15|TRBV7-3
CAVPGTGANTGELFF
TGTGCCGTACCCGGGACAGGGGCGAACACCGGGGAGCTGTTTTTT
>many|-|TRBJ1-6|14|TRBV6-1
CASTTGNSNSPLHF
TGTGCCAGCACTACGGGGAACTCTAATTCACCCCTCCACTTT
>many|-|TRBJ1-1|14|TRBV20-1
CSARDLSRWFEAFF
TGCAGTGCTAGAGATCTTTCAAGGTGGTTTGAAGCTTTCTTT
>many|-|TRBJ2-2|14|TRBV27
CATAPLQSTGELFF
TGTGCCACAGCACCGCTACAGTCCACCGGGGAGCTGTTTTTT
>many|-|TRBJ2-1|15|TRBV5-1
CASSFLDRKYNEQFF
TGCGCCAGCAGCTTTTTAGACAGGAAATACAATGAGCAGTTCTTC
>many|TRBD1|TRBJ2-5|14|TRBV3-1
CASSRDRGQETQYF
TGTGCCAGCAGCCGGGACAGGGGGCAAGAGACCCAGTACTTC
>few|TRBD2|TRBJ2-1|16|TRBV30
CAWRGGRTREYHEQFF
TGTGCCTGGAGGGGAGGGAGGACTCGGGAGTACCATGAGCAGTTCTTC
>many|TRBD2|TRBJ2-1|12|TRBV20-1
CSASRTSDEQFF
TGCAGTGCTAGTAGGACTAGCGATGAGCAGTTCTTC
>many|-|TRBJ2-2|16|TRBV27
CASSPGPGTWTGELFF
TGTGCCAGCAGTCCAGGGCCGGGGACGTGGACCGGGGAGCTGTTTTTT
>many|-|TRBJ2-7|12|TRBV20-1
CSARDLSYEQYF
TGCAGTGCTAGAGATCTGAGTTACGAGCAGTACTTC
>many|TRBD1|TRBJ1-2|14|TRBV12-3/TRBV12-4
CASSSRRTGHGYTF
TGTGCCAGCAGTTCCCGTCGGACAGGTCATGGCTACACCTTC
>-|TRBD2|TRBJ2-1|18|TRBV3-1
CASCQQGAGGSSYNEQFF
TGTGCCAGCTGCCAACAAGGCGCGGGAGGGAGCTCCTACAATGAGCAGTTCTTC
>many|-|TRBJ1-1|11|TRBV29-1
CSVRGFDEAFF
TGCAGCGTAAGGGGTTTCGATGAAGCTTTCTTT
>many|TRBD1|TRBJ1-1|15|TRBV5-1
CASSLWGDRENEAFF
TGCGCCAGCAGCTTGTGGGGTGACAGGGAAAATGAAGCTTTCTTT
>-|-|TRBJ1-4|15|TRBV4-2
CASSLIQAPNEKLFF
TGTGCCAGCAGCCTCATCCAGGCCCCAAATGAAAAACTGTTTTTT
>many|-|TRBJ1-1|16|TRBV5-1
CASSLDSRQAYTEAFF
TGCGCCAGCAGCTTGGATTCCCGCCAGGCATACACTGAAGCTTTCTTT
>many|-|TRBJ2-1|13|TRBV2
CASIRRAYNEQFF
TGTGCCAGCATTCGTAGGGCCTACAATGAGCAGTTCTTC
>many|TRBD1|TRBJ1-4|14|TRBV30
CACQTGTANEKLFF
TGTGCCTGCCAGACCGGGACAGCTAATGAAAAACTGTTTTTT
>many|-|TRBJ1-2|15|TRBV6-5
CASSYSGAANYGYTF
TGTGCCAGCAGTTACTCGGGGGCAGCTAACTATGGCTACACCTTC
>many|-|TRBJ2-1|9|TRBV6-4
CARTNEQFF
TGTGCCAGGACCAATGAGCAGTTCTTC
>many|-|TRBJ2-7|17|TRBV5-1
CASSLYRLRDSSYEQYF
TGCGCCAGCAGCTTGTATCGGCTTAGAGATTCCTCCTACGAGCAGTACTTC
>many|-|TRBJ2-5|14|TRBV10-3
CAISEYRGGETQYF
TGTGCCATCAGTGAATATCGAGGAGGCGAGACCCAGTACTTC
>many|TRBD1|TRBJ2-7|16|TRBV3-1
CASSQVGGQGAYEQYF
TGTGCCAGCAGCCAAGTTGGGGGACAGGGCGCCTACGAGCAGTACTTC
>many|-|TRBJ2-7|14|TRBV27
CASSPDRSPYEQYF
TGTGCCAGCAGCCCTGACAGGTCTCCCTACGAGCAGTACTTC
>many|-|TRBJ2-2|14|TRBV5-1
CASSLETDTGELFF
TGCGCCAGCAGCTTGGAAACGGACACCGGGGAGCTGTTTTTT
>-|-|TRBJ1-4|12|TRBV20-1
CSAREGNGKLFF
TGCAGTGCTAGAGAGGGGAACGGAAAACTGTTTTTT
>many|TRBD2|TRBJ2-1|15|TRBV15
CATSPRLAGVVEQFF
TGTGCCACCAGCCCCCGTTTAGCGGGAGTAGTAGAGCAGTTCTTC
>many|-|TRBJ2-1|14|TRBV7-2
CASSKLGPYNEQFF
TGTGCCAGCAGCAAACTTGGACCCTACAATGAGCAGTTCTTC
>many|-|TRBJ2-1|11|TRBV28
CAISFGGEQFF
TGTGCCATCAGTTTTGGCGGTGAGCAGTTCTTC
>few|-|TRBJ2-7|20|TRBV29-1
CSVEVNPTLYGSYRLDEQYF
TGCAGCGTTGAAGTTAATCCCACCCTTTACGGGAGTTATCGTTTGGACGAGCAGTACTTC
>many|TRBD1|TRBJ1-2|15|TRBV7-2
CASSLGPGTGYGYTF
TGTGCCAGCAGCTTAGGGCCCGGGACAGGGTATGGCTACACCTTC
>many|TRBD2|TRBJ2-5|14|TRBV7-9
CASSLIAGLETQYF
TGTGCCAGCAGCTTGATAGCGGGGTTGGAGACCCAGTACTTC
>-|-|TRBJ2-7|14|TRBV20-1
CSAASGQGAYEQYF
TGCAGTGCCGCAAGCGGGCAGGGGGCCTACGAGCAGTACTTC
>few|-|TRBJ2-6|16|TRBV27
CASREGYSSGANVLTF
TGTGCCAGCAGGGAGGGGTACAGCTCTGGGGCCAACGTCCTGACTTTC